Listed below are T cell receptor beta chains from one sample, sequenced in a study of tumor-infiltrating lymphocytes in glioblastoma multiforme. TCRdb reprocessed the multiplex PCR reads with MiXCR, giving one entry per CDR3 protein. The table records just under 9,500 distinct CDR3 sequences, about 79% of them present only once. The sequenced sample consisted of brain tumor tissue. Receptor source: a male donor with glioblastoma. Each CDR3 is given with its conserved first and last residue. Fields, in order: J gene, clone size, V gene, D gene, CDR3 DNA, CDR3 protein. A D gene is named only where the DNA matches it firmly. For some rows the clone size is stated as once, few or many, or as a class when expanded; others skip it.

TRBJ2-1 . TRBV6-2/TRBV6-3 TRBD2 TGTGCCAGCAGTTGCTCCACGACTAGCGGGAGGGCCTTTGGGCAGTTCTTC CASSCSTTSGRAFGQFF
TRBJ2-3 once TRBV6-5 TRBD1 TGTGCCAGCAGTTACAAGGGACAGGGCACTCCAGATACGCAGTATTTT CASSYKGQGTPDTQYF
TRBJ2-3 . TRBV7-9 TRBD2 TGTGCCAGCACCAATTTTGCGGGAGATACAGATACGCAGTATTTT CASTNFAGDTDTQYF
TRBJ2-7 . TRBV6-2/TRBV6-3 . TGTGCCAGCAGTTACTCGAACGAGCAGTACTTC CASSYSNEQYF
TRBJ2-3 . TRBV10-3 . TGTGCCATCAGTGTCGACAGGCTCACAGATACGCAGTATTTT CAISVDRLTDTQYF
TRBJ2-1 once TRBV29-1 . TGTAGCTCCCTGAGACTAGGGGACTCCTACAATGAGCAGCTCTTC CSSLRLGDSYNEQLF
TRBJ1-1 once TRBV12-3/TRBV12-4 . TGTGCCAGCACCCAACAGGGCCGCATGAACACTGAAGCTTTCTTT CASTQQGRMNTEAFF
TRBJ2-4 . TRBV20-1 TRBD2 TGCAGTGCTCCACCGGGACTAGCGGGAGGGGTAGGCAAAAACATTCAGTACTTC CSAPPGLAGGVGKNIQYF
TRBJ2-1 medium-sized TRBV30 . TGTGCCTGGAGTTGGGGGGGGCACTACAATGAGCAGTTCTTC CAWSWGGHYNEQFF
TRBJ1-4 . TRBV6-5 . TGTGCCAGCAGCCGGGCACGAGGTGAAAAACTGTTTTTT CASSRARGEKLFF
TRBJ2-1 . TRBV11-2 . TGTGCCAGCAGCTTAGGGCATGGCAATGAGCAGTTCTTC CASSLGHGNEQFF
TRBJ2-7 . TRBV28 TRBD1 TGTGCCAGCAGTGCCGCGACAGGGAACTGCGAGCAGTACTTC CASSAATGNCEQYF
TRBJ2-5 . TRBV10-2 . TGCGCCAGCAGTGCGAGGTACCAAGAGACCCAGTACTTC CASSARYQETQYF
TRBJ2-7 . TRBV5-1 . TGCGCCAGCAGCTTGTTGAGCGGGCCCTTCTACGAGCAGTACTTC CASSLLSGPFYEQYF
TRBJ2-7 . TRBV20-1 TRBD2 TGCAGTACAAACCGACTAGCGGGAGACAACGAGCAGTACTTC CSTNRLAGDNEQYF
TRBJ1-1 large TRBV4-1 . TGCGCCAGCAGCCAAGAGATTTCGACTGAAGCTTTCTTT CASSQEISTEAFF